This entry concerns a single T cell receptor (beta chain). Its antigen is unknown. The record originates from a study of CD8+CD57+ T cells in acquired aplastic anemia. Researchers used genomic DNA as the template to profile TCR beta VDJ and CDR3. MiXCR was run by TCRdb on the reads, yielding one entry per CDR3 protein. The sample has about 160,000 distinct CDR3 sequences, about 50% seen once. Broader study findings: The number of CD8+ CDR3 sequences shared by patients and controls was about 27.

Sequencing involved patients with CD8+CD57+ cell expansion previously shown by flow cytometry. V was clipped by 8 bases and J by 2 bases, with 17 bases between them. CDR3 length: 15 residues. Germline CDR1 SGHVS, CDR2 FQNEAQ. The TCR sequence derives from a human donor with aplastic anemia. The chain combines TRBV7-8 with TRBJ2-3; D may match TRBD1 or TRBD2 (5 bases each). Sequenced: sorted CD4+, CD8+, or CD8+CD57+ T cells (not recorded which) from PBMCs. Here the CDR3 DNA reads TGTGCCAGCCGACCCCTGGGACCCGACACAGATACGCAGTATTTT. Its translation is CASRPLGPDTDTQYF. The complete variable domain, with remaining parts taken from reference TRBV7-8 and TRBJ2-3, reads GAGVSQSPRYKVAKRGQDVALRCDPISGHVSLFWYQQALGQGPEFLTYFQNEAQLDKSGLPSDRFFAERPEGSVSTLKIQRTQQEDSAVYLCASRPLGPDTDTQYFGPGTRLTVL.